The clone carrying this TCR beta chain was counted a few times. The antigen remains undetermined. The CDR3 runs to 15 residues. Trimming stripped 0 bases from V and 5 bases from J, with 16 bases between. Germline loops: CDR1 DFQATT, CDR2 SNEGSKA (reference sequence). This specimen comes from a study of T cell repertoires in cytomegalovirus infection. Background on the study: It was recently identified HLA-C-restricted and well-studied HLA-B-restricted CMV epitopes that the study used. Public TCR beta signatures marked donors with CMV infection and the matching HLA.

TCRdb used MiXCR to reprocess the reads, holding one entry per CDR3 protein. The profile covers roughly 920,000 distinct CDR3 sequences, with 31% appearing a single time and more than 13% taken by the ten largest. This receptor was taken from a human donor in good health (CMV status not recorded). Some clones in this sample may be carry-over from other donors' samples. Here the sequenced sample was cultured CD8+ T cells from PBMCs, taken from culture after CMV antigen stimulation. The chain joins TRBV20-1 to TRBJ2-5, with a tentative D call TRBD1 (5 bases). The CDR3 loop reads CSARDQAGWHETQYF. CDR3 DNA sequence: TGCAGTGCTAGAGATCAGGCAGGGTGGCACGAGACCCAGTACTTC.